Listed below are T cell receptor beta chains from one sample, sequenced in a study of vaccination and CD4 T cells after COVID-19. TCRdb independently ran MiXCR on the PCR reads; one entry per CDR3 protein. The data show nearly 10,000 distinct CDR3 sequences, roughly 35% seen once. Antigen specificity for these receptors is unknown. Specimen: CD4+ T cells from blood, cultured in vitro. The receptors stem from a human donor in good health. Both conserved end residues are trimmed from each CDR3.

V gene: TRBV7-2
J gene: TRBJ2-4
CDR3 length: 14
CDR3 protein: ASSLELGLAKNIQY

V gene: TRBV11-2
J gene: TRBJ2-1
CDR3 length: 15
CDR3 protein: ASSPRLAGGSYNEQF

V gene: TRBV6-1
J gene: TRBJ1-6
CDR3 length: 12
CDR3 protein: ASSNAVRISPLH

V gene: TRBV11-2
J gene: TRBJ1-6
CDR3 length: 15
CDR3 protein: ASSLNTPGSLNSPLH

V gene: TRBV5-4
J gene: TRBJ2-3
CDR3 length: 13
CDR3 protein: ASSSLGQDTDTQY

V gene: TRBV6-5
J gene: TRBJ2-3
CDR3 length: 18
CDR3 protein: ASSYSGKRVGRRTTDTQY

V gene: TRBV9
J gene: TRBJ1-5
CDR3 length: 13
CDR3 protein: ASSRGSMGNQPQH

V gene: TRBV7-6
J gene: TRBJ2-1
CDR3 length: 9
CDR3 protein: ASSGNNEQF

V gene: TRBV9
J gene: TRBJ1-2
CDR3 length: 12
CDR3 protein: ASSVDGGIYGYT

V gene: TRBV27
J gene: TRBJ2-2
CDR3 length: 15
CDR3 protein: ASSLWASGTNTGELF

V gene: TRBV5-1
J gene: TRBJ2-4
CDR3 length: 11
CDR3 protein: ASSPGQRNIQY

V gene: TRBV5-6
J gene: TRBJ1-1
CDR3 length: 9
CDR3 protein: ASSLTGLAF

V gene: TRBV11-2
J gene: TRBJ1-2
CDR3 length: 12
CDR3 protein: ASSIGQGRRGYT

V gene: TRBV5-4
J gene: TRBJ1-1
CDR3 length: 11
CDR3 protein: ASSLVGEGEAF

V gene: TRBV28
J gene: TRBJ1-5
CDR3 length: 11
CDR3 protein: ASMTAGNQPQH

V gene: TRBV7-2
J gene: TRBJ2-7
CDR3 length: 14
CDR3 protein: ASSLDPDRGRREQY

V gene: TRBV7-6
J gene: TRBJ1-5
CDR3 length: 11
CDR3 protein: ASSWDSGQPQH

V gene: TRBV5-6
J gene: TRBJ2-3
CDR3 length: 14
CDR3 protein: ASSLGMDSSTDTQY

V gene: TRBV19
J gene: TRBJ2-4
CDR3 length: 15
CDR3 protein: ASSISLGVRQQNIQY

V gene: TRBV18
J gene: TRBJ2-3
CDR3 length: 12
CDR3 protein: ASSPTPMMDTQY

V gene: TRBV7-8
J gene: TRBJ2-5
CDR3 length: 11
CDR3 protein: ASSYRTGRTQY

V gene: TRBV20-1
J gene: TRBJ1-5
CDR3 length: 11
CDR3 protein: SARDEGDQPQH

V gene: TRBV6-1
J gene: TRBJ1-2
CDR3 length: 15
CDR3 protein: ASSPRGRASQSYGYT

V gene: TRBV6-1
J gene: TRBJ1-2
CDR3 length: 11
CDR3 protein: ASRPTGNYGYT

V gene: TRBV7-2
J gene: TRBJ1-2
CDR3 length: 12
CDR3 protein: ASSLARTGLGYT

V gene: TRBV24-1
J gene: TRBJ2-1
CDR3 length: 13
CDR3 protein: ATSDPGTSVHEQF

V gene: TRBV7-8
J gene: TRBJ2-7
CDR3 length: 15
CDR3 protein: ASSLAPTGKSPYEQY

V gene: TRBV24-1
J gene: TRBJ2-5
CDR3 length: 10
CDR3 protein: ATSDFQETQY

V gene: TRBV7-2
J gene: TRBJ1-3
CDR3 length: 13
CDR3 protein: ASSLGSKGGTNIY

V gene: TRBV15
J gene: TRBJ2-1
CDR3 length: 13
CDR3 protein: ATWTSGMSYNEQF

V gene: TRBV12-3/TRBV12-4
J gene: TRBJ2-1
CDR3 length: 13
CDR3 protein: ASRSGGGSYNEQF

V gene: TRBV12-3/TRBV12-4
J gene: TRBJ2-2
CDR3 length: 11
CDR3 protein: ASSFEYTGELF

V gene: TRBV7-6
J gene: TRBJ1-1
CDR3 length: 11
CDR3 protein: ASSHNLNTEAF

V gene: TRBV7-2
J gene: TRBJ2-3
CDR3 length: 13
CDR3 protein: ASSLGRGRTDTQY

V gene: TRBV9
J gene: TRBJ1-6
CDR3 length: 15
CDR3 protein: ASSVDPGRQSHSPLH

V gene: TRBV7-6
J gene: TRBJ2-1
CDR3 length: 14
CDR3 protein: ASSLGSGGADNEQF

V gene: TRBV20-1
J gene: TRBJ2-5
CDR3 length: 15
CDR3 protein: SARGFGGSGGQETQY

V gene: TRBV19
J gene: TRBJ1-3
CDR3 length: 12
CDR3 protein: ASTTRDTRNTIY

V gene: TRBV12-5
J gene: TRBJ2-7
CDR3 length: 11
CDR3 protein: ASGLGASYEQY

V gene: TRBV5-1
J gene: TRBJ1-2
CDR3 length: 11
CDR3 protein: ASSWDGDYGYT

V gene: TRBV5-1
J gene: TRBJ1-1
CDR3 length: 13
CDR3 protein: ASSLSGVGPTEAF

V gene: TRBV6-5
J gene: TRBJ1-6
CDR3 length: 13
CDR3 protein: ASSYSQGRDSPLH

V gene: TRBV5-1
J gene: TRBJ1-1
CDR3 length: 11
CDR3 protein: ASSHNMNTEAF

V gene: TRBV6-4
J gene: TRBJ1-1
CDR3 length: 16
CDR3 protein: ASRLLPRPLRRDTEAF

V gene: TRBV25-1
J gene: TRBJ2-7
CDR3 length: 12
CDR3 protein: ASSDSPSDYEQY

V gene: TRBV7-8
J gene: TRBJ1-2
CDR3 length: 12
CDR3 protein: ASSRRAEGYGYT

V gene: TRBV6-2/TRBV6-3
J gene: TRBJ1-5
CDR3 length: 11
CDR3 protein: ASRDYSNQPQH

V gene: TRBV14
J gene: TRBJ1-1
CDR3 length: 12
CDR3 protein: ASSLVYGGGEAF

V gene: TRBV28
J gene: TRBJ1-2
CDR3 length: 12
CDR3 protein: ASSLLKGGQGNT

V gene: TRBV20-1
J gene: TRBJ2-7
CDR3 length: 12
CDR3 protein: SANRDRGGYEQY